The 18 T cell receptor beta chains listed next were all sequenced from one sample in a study of technical replicates of blood from a few donors. Only in-frame clones appear in the TCRdb table, and some are missing; sequencing was by immunoSEQ multiplex PCR. The sample records tens of thousands of clones, 88% being singletons. What was sequenced was PBMCs. These TCRs come from a human donor in good health. Some clones in this sample may be carry-over from other donors' samples.

This chain uses TRBV2 with TRBJ2-2; 8 bases map to TRBD2. Germline V gives CDR1 SNHLY, CDR2 FYNNEI. CDR3 length: 16 residues. With V trimmed by 7 bases and J by 6 bases, 13 bases remained unmatched. In nucleotides, the CDR3 is TGTGCCAGCAAGAACTCTAACACGGGGGGGGCCGGGGAGCTGTTTTTT. Residues: CASKNSNTGGAGELFF.

The chain links TRBV4-3 to TRBJ2-5, with TRBD2 matching 7 bases. Germline-derived CDR1 and CDR2 are LGHNA and YSLEER. CDR3 length equals 16 residues. After removal of 3 bases from V and 3 bases from J, the junction contained 10 bases not matched to a gene. This CDR3 is CASSHGVGTTEETQYF. CDR3 bases: TGCGCCAGCAGCCATGGGGTAGGGACTACCGAAGAGACCCAGTACTTC.

This rearrangement joins TRBV7-2 to TRBJ2-2; 8 positions match TRBD2. Germline CDR1 and CDR2: SGHTA and FQGNSA. This CDR3 comprises 17 residues. Trimming removed 6 bases from V and 1 base from J; junction bases left unmatched: 10. CDR3 bases: TGTGCCAGCAGGGTACGGGGGGGGGCCCTGAACACCGGGGAGCTGTTTTTT. It encodes CASRVRGGALNTGELFF.

This clone was detected a few times. The CDR3 protein is CASSLYAGTGSLNEQFF. CDR3 nucleotides: TGTGCCAGCAGTCTCTACGCCGGGACAGGGAGTTTGAATGAGCAGTTCTTC. The chain links TRBV7-2 to TRBJ2-1; 9 bases fit TRBD1. This CDR3 comprises 17 residues. V trimming: 6 bases; J trimming: 7 bases; junction bases outside the gene matches: 16. CDR1 and CDR2 from the germline V gene are SGHTA and FQGNSA.

This chain connects TRBV7-6 to TRBJ2-1; tentatively, D is TRBD2 (5 bases). The V and J ends lost 5 bases and 0 bases respectively, with 5 bases between them. Germline values: CDR1 SGHVS, CDR2 FNYEAQ. The CDR3 consists of 13 residues. DNA of the CDR3: TGTGCCAGCAGCCGGGACTCCTACAATGAGCAGTTCTTC. Translating it yields CASSRDSYNEQFF.

This clone was detected a few times. The chain links TRBV5-1 to TRBJ2-7; D remains ambiguous. Trimming took off 4 bases at V and 3 bases at J, with 11 bases between the two ends. This CDR3 spans 13 amino acids. The germline V gene has CDR1 SGHRS and CDR2 YFSETQ. CDR3 coding DNA: TGCGCCAGCAGCCCGGCGGTTAGCTACGAGCAGTACTTC. Amino acid sequence: CASSPAVSYEQYF.

This chain uses TRBV7-3 with TRBJ2-5; 7 nucleotides align to TRBD1. After removal of 3 bases from V and 1 base from J, the junction contained 5 bases not matched to a gene. Germline CDR1 and CDR2: SGHTA and FQGTGA. The CDR3 has 15 amino acids. CDR3 region: CASSFRGDSQETQYF. The CDR3 region has the DNA TGTGCCAGCAGCTTTAGAGGGGACAGCCAAGAGACCCAGTACTTC.

This clone was found once. The J gene is TRBJ2-1, the V gene TRBV7-9; TRBD2 aligns across 12 bases. The ends lost 7 bases at V and 0 bases at J; junction bases unmatched: 10. Germline V gene sequence: CDR1 SEHNR, CDR2 FQNEAQ (reference sequence). This CDR3 contains 18 residues. The CDR3: CASNPGTSGPSSYNEQFF. CDR3 DNA sequence: TGTGCCAGCAACCCCGGGACTAGCGGGCCTAGCTCCTACAATGAGCAGTTCTTC.

This rearrangement joins TRBV7-2 to TRBJ2-3; the D gene is possibly TRBD2 (5 bases). Germline CDR1 and CDR2: SGHTA and FQGNSA. The CDR3 is 15 residues long. V gave up 2 bases and J gave up 14 bases, with 23 bases separating them. CDR3 region: CASSLQPHAPRAVYF. The CDR3 DNA reads as TGTGCCAGCAGCTTACAACCCCACGCCCCTCGAGCGGTGTATTTT.

This clone was recorded a few times. V usage is TRBV7-9 and J usage is TRBJ2-7; possible D gene TRBD2, 6 bases. This CDR3 has 14 amino acids. V was shortened by 5 bases and J by 0 bases, with 11 bases between the two germline ends. Germline V CDR1 and CDR2: SEHNR, FQNEAQ (reference sequence). The CDR3 DNA sequence: TGTGCCAGCAGCCCGAGCGGGTCCTCCTACGAGCAGTACTTC. Translation: CASSPSGSSYEQYF. Supplemented by reference TRBV7-9 and TRBJ2-7, the full variable domain reads DTGVSQNPRHKITKRGQNVTFRCDPISEHNRLYWYRQTLGQGPEFLTYFQNEAQLEKSRLLSDRFSAERPKGSFSTLEIQRTEQGDSAMYLCASSPSGSSYEQYFGPGTRLTVT.

This clone showed up just a few times. The rearrangement uses TRBV7-8 and TRBJ1-1; D ambiguous. V shed 6 bases and J shed 0 bases, with 11 bases lying between them. CDR1 SGHVS and CDR2 FQNEAQ come from the germline V gene. CDR3 length equals 14 residues. Written as DNA, the CDR3 is TGTGCCAGCAGGGCCCGCTTCTTGAACACTGAAGCTTTCTTT. Encoded protein: CASRARFLNTEAFF.

The chain combines TRBV9 with TRBJ2-7; 11 positions match TRBD2. Germline V gene lookup returns CDR1 SGDLS and CDR2 YYNGEE. This CDR3 has 14 amino acids. With 2 bases clipped from V and 4 bases from J, the junction kept 2 bases outside the gene matches. The CDR3 region has the DNA TGTGCCAGCAGCGTTACTAGCGGGAGTTACGAGCAGTACTTC. Translated: CASSVTSGSYEQYF.

A single count supports this clone. This chain uses TRBV6-4 with TRBJ2-2, with 8 positions matching TRBD1. Looked up from germline, CDR1 is MRHNA and CDR2 is SNTAGT. CDR3 length: 15 amino acids. The V and J ends lost 6 bases and 5 bases, in that order; junction bases with no gene match: 8. Here the CDR3 DNA reads TGTGCCAGCAGACCGACAGGGGCCCTAACCGGGGAGCTGTTTTTT. This gives the protein CASRPTGALTGELFF.

This clone was found once. The rearrangement uses TRBV9 and TRBJ2-1, with 11 bases that match TRBD2. CDR3 length: 17 amino acids. The V and J ends lost 3 bases and 6 bases, in that order; junction bases with no gene match: 11. Germline V lookup: CDR1 SGDLS, CDR2 YYNGEE. CDR3 DNA sequence: TGTGCCAGCAGCGAAAGACTAGCGGGGCCCATTCCCAATGAGCAGTTCTTC. It is translated as CASSERLAGPIPNEQFF. Drawing the rest from reference TRBV9 and TRBJ2-1, the complete variable domain is DSGVTQTPKHLITATGQRVTLRCSPRSGDLSVYWYQQSLDQGLQFLIQYYNGEERAKGNILERFSAQQFPDLHSELNLSSLELGDSALYFCASSERLAGPIPNEQFFGPGTRLTVL.

J is TRBJ2-7 and V is TRBV5-4, with D perhaps TRBD1 (6 bases). This CDR3 has 13 amino acids. Per germline, CDR1 SGHNT and CDR2 YYREEE (reference sequence). V lost 9 bases and J 2 bases, leaving 15 bases between the germline ends. In DNA, the CDR3 is TGTGCCACCTCCAGACAGGCCACCTACGAGCAGTACTTC. Its translation: CATSRQATYEQYF.

This chain joins TRBV5-1 and TRBJ2-7; tentatively, D is TRBD1 (6 bases). V was shortened by 4 bases and J by 5 bases, with 16 bases between the two germline ends. This CDR3 spans 14 amino acids. Germline CDR1 is SGHRS and CDR2 is YFSETQ. CDR3 nucleotide sequence: TGCGCCAGCAGCACCCAGGTGGGGGCCCACGAGCAGTACTTC. Protein: CASSTQVGAHEQYF. The full variable domain, rest sourced from reference TRBV5-1 and TRBJ2-7, is KAGVTQTPRYLIKTRGQQVTLSCSPISGHRSVSWYQQTPGQGLQFLFEYFSETQRNKGNFPGRFSGRQFSNSRSEMNVSTLELGDSALYLCASSTQVGAHEQYFGPGTRLTVT.

The V call is TRBV6-5, the J call TRBJ2-7; TRBD2 matches at 10 bases. This CDR3 has 15 residues. Germline lookup yields CDR1 MNHEY and CDR2 SVGAGI. Trimming at V came to 6 bases and at J to 9 bases, leaving 14 bases not matched to a gene. CDR3 protein: CASRDQRGGTTRQYF. As DNA, the CDR3 is TGTGCCAGCAGAGATCAGCGGGGGGGGACTACGAGGCAGTACTTC.

In regard to this clone: Germline is not matched at one junction end, which may reflect a read error. J is TRBJ2-3 and V is TRBV11-3, with D perhaps TRBD2 (5 bases). This CDR3 is 13 amino acids long. Germline V gene lookup returns CDR1 SGHNT and CDR2 YENEEA. The CDR3 protein is CASSLEGLDTQYF. CDR3 nucleotide sequence: TGTGCCAGCAGCCTAGAGGGCTTAGATACGCAGTATTTT.